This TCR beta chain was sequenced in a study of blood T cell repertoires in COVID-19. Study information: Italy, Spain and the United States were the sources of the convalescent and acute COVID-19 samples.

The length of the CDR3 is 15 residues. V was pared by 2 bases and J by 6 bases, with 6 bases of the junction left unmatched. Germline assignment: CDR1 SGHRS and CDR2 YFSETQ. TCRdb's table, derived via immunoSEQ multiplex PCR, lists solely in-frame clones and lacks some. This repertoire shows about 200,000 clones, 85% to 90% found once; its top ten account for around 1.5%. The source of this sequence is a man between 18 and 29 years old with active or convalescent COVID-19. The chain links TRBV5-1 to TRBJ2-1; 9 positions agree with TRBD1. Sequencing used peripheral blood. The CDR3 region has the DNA TGCGCCAGCAGCTTCGACAGGGGGAATTTCAATGAGCAGTTCTTC. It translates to CASSFDRGNFNEQFF.